Below are 7 T cell receptor beta chains sequenced from a single sample in a study of human T cells and chemical hapten exposure. TCRdb reanalysed the RACE reads using MiXCR and keeps one entry per CDR3 protein. The table includes some 190,000 distinct CDR3 sequences, about a fifth detected once. Noted time point: patch test 1, 2 weeks after DPC sensitization. Treatment specified: therapeutic diphenylcyclopropenone sensitization with weekly scalp DPC. This specimen was whole blood, taken in connection with sensitization to the hapten diphenylcyclopropenone (DPC). These receptors came from a woman aged 50 to 60 with alopecia areata. Some clones in this sample may be carry-over from other donors' samples.

J is TRBJ2-3 and V is TRBV20-1; 11 bases fit TRBD2. Germline V gives CDR1 DFQATT, CDR2 SNEGSKA (reference sequence). Germline trimming cut 5 bases from V and 6 bases from J; bases unmatched to any gene: 7. The CDR3 loop spans 14 amino acids. The CDR3 is CSAQKTSGEDTQYF. As DNA, the CDR3 is TGCAGTGCTCAAAAGACTAGCGGGGAGGATACGCAGTATTTT.

This clonotype was seen a few times. The V gene is TRBV28, the J gene TRBJ2-7; TRBD2 agrees at 8 bases. V was pared by 5 bases and J by 4 bases, with 7 bases of the junction left unmatched. Germline CDR1 is MDHEN and CDR2 is SYDVKM. The CDR3 contains 14 residues. CDR3 protein: CASSRLATRYEQYF. CDR3 sequence (DNA): TGTGCCAGCAGTCGACTAGCGACACGATACGAGCAGTACTTC.

This clonotype was picked up a small number of times. The rearrangement uses TRBV20-1 and TRBJ2-7; 13 nucleotides agree with TRBD2. The CDR3 is 13 amino acids. V trimming: 6 bases; J trimming: 6 bases; junction bases outside the gene matches: 5. Germline assignment: CDR1 DFQATT and CDR2 SNEGSKA (reference sequence). CDR3 nucleotides: TGCAGTGCCGGCGGACTAGCGGGAGCCGAGCAGTACTTC. Translation: CSAGGLAGAEQYF.

The V call is TRBV29-1, the J call TRBJ1-2, with D perhaps TRBD1 (6 bases). Looked up from germline, CDR1 is SQVTM and CDR2 is ANQGSEA. V lost 3 bases to trimming and J lost 1 base, with 15 bases between them. CDR3 length equals 15 residues. CDR3 sequence reads: CSVDLNRDLNYGYTF. CDR3 nucleotide sequence: TGCAGCGTTGATCTGAACAGGGACCTTAACTATGGCTACACCTTC.

The chain carries TRBV20-1 and TRBJ2-3; the match to TRBD1 covers 7 bases. The germline CDR1 and CDR2 sequences are DFQATT and SNEGSKA (reference sequence). V shed 2 bases, J shed 0 bases, and the junction held 14 bases outside the gene matches. The CDR3 totals 18 residues. In DNA form, the CDR3 reads TGCAGTGCTAGACCCTCTAGGGGGCCACCTTCTAGCACAGATACGCAGTATTTT. It specifies CSARPSRGPPSSTDTQYF.

V gene TRBV29-1 combines with J gene TRBJ1-2; D gene uncertain. The V end was cut by 4 bases, the J end by 8 bases, with 14 bases between. The germline V gene has CDR1 SQVTM and CDR2 ANQGSEA. This CDR3 comprises 12 residues. This CDR3 reads CSVGTVPLGYTF. CDR3 nucleotides: TGCAGCGTTGGGACCGTCCCGTTAGGCTACACCTTC.

For the CDR3, the DNA is TGTGCCATCAGCCCTCTCAGGGGGAGTAGCACAGATACGCAGTATTTT. As protein: CAISPLRGSSTDTQYF. The rearrangement links TRBV10-3 to TRBJ2-3; TRBD1 aligns across 7 bases. The V gene's germline CDR1 is ENHRY and CDR2 SYGVKD. The CDR3 covers 16 residues. Trimming took 6 bases from V and 0 from J; bases not matched to a gene: 9.